The entry below describes one T cell receptor beta chain. Its recognized antigen is unknown. No base-level quality is on record; no much larger clone is a single base apart. Libraries were constructed by the immunoSEQ multiplex PCR assay. For the original study's pipeline: A statistical classification framework was built to diagnose cytomegalovirus status from the catalog of TCR beta chain sequences. TCRdb took this table from immuneACCESS and kept in-frame rearrangements with V and J called. Such tables lack part of the clones; where checked against another copy, unresolved V genes explain under half of the gap, and the rest is unexplained. For V, J and clone size, that table is used; D and trimming come from the DNA. This sample holds hundreds of thousands of clones; over 65% were observed only once. The biggest ten clones account for 5.5% to 6.5% of the sample. The source of the sample is a study of cytomegalovirus exposure and HLA in healthy donors listed by TCRdb under 2017. General notes on the study: The 650 to 800 repertoires of the first cohort and the roughly 120 validation repertoires were produced on the same platform, according to a later analysis. The aim of the study was to test whether cataloging public T cell receptors could identify signatures of past pathogen exposure. A separate validation cohort of over a hundred different subjects was used in addition to the approximately 670-subject first cohort. High-throughput TCR immunosequencing, statistical association of individual TCRs with disease status, and machine learning were combined to predict cytomegalovirus infection status.

The donors were included in the validation cohort of approximately 120 subjects, a group kept apart from the roughly 610-subject first cohort. The full study reports these points: In vitro tests confirmed that a few of the cytomegalovirus-associated TCR beta chains recognize cytomegalovirus antigens. Cytomegalovirus status was reported to be diagnosed by the classifier with high specificity and sensitivity in both the original and validation cohorts. A total of about 180 TCR beta chains were listed by the study as associated with cytomegalovirus. The authors suggested that the approach could potentially be extended to other disease states and immunological phenotypes. The validation cohort had no HLA typing available for a later analysis, so co-occurrence within that cohort was assessed over all 130 or so repertoires. While some public TCRs were present in many individuals, most TCR sequences turned up only very rarely across donors. Of the cluster scores, about 94% were above 0 in a later analysis, which found that TCRs clustered in the first cohort also tended to co-occur in the roughly 130 validation repertoires.

Sequencing used PBMCs. This sequence was found in a woman aged 18-35 years in good health and CMV-seronegative.

CDR3 loop: CASSRGIRSYF. The nucleotide sequence reads TGTGCCAGCAGCCGCGGGATACGCTCGTATTTT. This chain is built from TRBV5-6 and TRBJ2-3, with a weak D call of TRBD2 (6 bases match). V lost 4 bases and J lost 14 bases; the stretch between them is 14 bases long. The germline V gene provides CDR1 SGHDT and CDR2 YYEEEE. The CDR3 numbers 11 residues from cysteine through phenylalanine. Only the CDR3 portion is preserved as DNA: 33 bases, with reading frame beginning at the first base.